Listed below are T cell receptor beta chains from one sample, sequenced in a study of identical twins. TCRdb reprocessed the 5' RACE reads with MiXCR, giving one entry per CDR3 protein. The repertoire has hundreds of thousands of distinct CDR3 sequences, 5.5% to 6.5% of them found once; the top ten carry around 2%. Material: naive T cells sorted from blood. All receptors derive from a man between 18 and 29 years old in good health. Each CDR3 is given with its conserved first and last residue. Fields, in order: CDR3 DNA, CDR3 protein, D gene, J gene, V gene, clone size. A D gene is named only where the DNA matches it firmly. Clone size is not always given. Where it is, it says once, few, many or a class for expanded clones.

cdr3_nt: TGTGCCAGCAGTTTATCCGGGGAATTAACCTACAATGAGCAGTTCTTC
cdr3_aa: CASSLSGELTYNEQFF
d_call: NA
j_call: TRBJ2-1
v_call: TRBV27
clone_size: many

cdr3_nt: TGCAGTGCTGAGATCTTAGCGTCTAGCACAGATACGCAGTATTTT
cdr3_aa: CSAEILASSTDTQYF
d_call: NA
j_call: TRBJ2-3
v_call: TRBV20-1
clone_size: many

cdr3_nt: TGCAGTGCAACCTGGGAGCCAACTTCTGGCTACACCTTC
cdr3_aa: CSATWEPTSGYTF
d_call: NA
j_call: TRBJ1-2
v_call: TRBV20-1
clone_size: NA

cdr3_nt: TGTGCCAGCAGCTTGGGGGACAGGGGGCCGGAGACCCAGTACTTC
cdr3_aa: CASSLGDRGPETQYF
d_call: TRBD1
j_call: TRBJ2-5
v_call: TRBV5-5
clone_size: NA

cdr3_nt: TGTGCCATCACCGAAGGGCTGAACACCGGGGAGCTGTTTTTT
cdr3_aa: CAITEGLNTGELFF
d_call: NA
j_call: TRBJ2-2
v_call: TRBV10-3
clone_size: few

cdr3_nt: TGTGCCAGCAGCCCGCAAGCGTCCAGCTCCTACAATGAGCAGTTCTTC
cdr3_aa: CASSPQASSSYNEQFF
d_call: NA
j_call: TRBJ2-1
v_call: TRBV7-8
clone_size: few

cdr3_nt: TGCGCCAGCAGCCCAGGGCCTAGCGGGAGCTCCTACAATGAGCAGTTCTTC
cdr3_aa: CASSPGPSGSSYNEQFF
d_call: TRBD2
j_call: TRBJ2-1
v_call: TRBV5-1
clone_size: many

cdr3_nt: TGTGCTAGTGGTTTAAAGGGGGCCGGGACAGATACGCAGTATTTT
cdr3_aa: CASGLKGAGTDTQYF
d_call: TRBD1
j_call: TRBJ2-3
v_call: TRBV12-5
clone_size: many

cdr3_nt: TGTGCCAGCAGCTTAGAGGGACGGCTATACAATGAGCAGTTCTTC
cdr3_aa: CASSLEGRLYNEQFF
d_call: NA
j_call: TRBJ2-1
v_call: TRBV7-2
clone_size: few

cdr3_nt: TGTGCCAGCAGCCTACCTCGCGGGGTCGGGGGTGAAAAACTGTTTTTT
cdr3_aa: CASSLPRGVGGEKLFF
d_call: NA
j_call: TRBJ1-4
v_call: TRBV7-9
clone_size: many

cdr3_nt: TGCAGCGTAGCCCGGACAGGGGAGGACAATGAGCAGTTCTTC
cdr3_aa: CSVARTGEDNEQFF
d_call: TRBD1
j_call: TRBJ2-1
v_call: TRBV29-1
clone_size: few

cdr3_nt: TGTGCCAGCAGTTACTCGACCCGGGCGGGCAAAACAGATACGCAGTATTTT
cdr3_aa: CASSYSTRAGKTDTQYF
d_call: NA
j_call: TRBJ2-3
v_call: TRBV6-5
clone_size: many

cdr3_nt: TGTGCCAGCAGTGGATCAAGGACAGGAGGGGGTCAGCCCCAGCATTTT
cdr3_aa: CASSGSRTGGGQPQHF
d_call: TRBD1
j_call: TRBJ1-5
v_call: TRBV6-1
clone_size: few

cdr3_nt: TGTGCCAGCAGCTCGCCCAAGGGACAGGGCAATGAAAAACTGTTTTTT
cdr3_aa: CASSSPKGQGNEKLFF
d_call: TRBD1
j_call: TRBJ1-4
v_call: TRBV11-2
clone_size: few

cdr3_nt: TGTGCCAGCAAGTCTTGGGAAGCTTTCTTT
cdr3_aa: CASKSWEAFF
d_call: NA
j_call: TRBJ1-1
v_call: TRBV12-3/TRBV12-4
clone_size: many

cdr3_nt: TGCGCCAGCAGCTTGGCCCCCCAAGAGACCCAGTACTTC
cdr3_aa: CASSLAPQETQYF
d_call: NA
j_call: TRBJ2-5
v_call: TRBV5-1
clone_size: many

cdr3_nt: TGTGCCAGCAGCTCTCTAGTCTATGAGCAGTTCTTC
cdr3_aa: CASSSLVYEQFF
d_call: NA
j_call: TRBJ2-1
v_call: TRBV7-9
clone_size: many

cdr3_nt: TGTGCCAGCAGTTTAGCGCCGGGTCCATTCGAGCAGTACTTC
cdr3_aa: CASSLAPGPFEQYF
d_call: NA
j_call: TRBJ2-7
v_call: TRBV12-3/TRBV12-4
clone_size: many

cdr3_nt: TGTGCCAGCAGTTTATTACCCGGCGGAACAGATACGCAGTATTTT
cdr3_aa: CASSLLPGGTDTQYF
d_call: NA
j_call: TRBJ2-3
v_call: TRBV27
clone_size: NA

cdr3_nt: TGCAGTGCTAGAGTCGGGGGTCCTAACACCGGGGAGCTGTTTTTT
cdr3_aa: CSARVGGPNTGELFF
d_call: NA
j_call: TRBJ2-2
v_call: TRBV20-1
clone_size: NA

cdr3_nt: TGTGCCAGCAGCTTGCCCGGGCTGAGCTCCTACAATGAGCAGTTCTTC
cdr3_aa: CASSLPGLSSYNEQFF
d_call: NA
j_call: TRBJ2-1
v_call: TRBV5-6
clone_size: NA

cdr3_nt: TGCAGTGCTTGCCCAAGCGGGAGCTCCTACGAGCAGTACTTC
cdr3_aa: CSACPSGSSYEQYF
d_call: TRBD2
j_call: TRBJ2-7
v_call: TRBV20-1
clone_size: many

cdr3_nt: TGCGCCAGCAAACACACCGGTCCCTACAATGAGCAGTTCTTC
cdr3_aa: CASKHTGPYNEQFF
d_call: NA
j_call: TRBJ2-1
v_call: TRBV10-1
clone_size: few

cdr3_nt: TGTGCCAGCAGTACCGGCGCTTGGGCCCAGCATTTT
cdr3_aa: CASSTGAWAQHF
d_call: NA
j_call: TRBJ1-5
v_call: TRBV28
clone_size: many

cdr3_nt: TGTGCCAGCAGTTTAATGCTAGCGGGACGGTTTGAGACCCAGTACTTC
cdr3_aa: CASSLMLAGRFETQYF
d_call: TRBD2
j_call: TRBJ2-5
v_call: TRBV12-3/TRBV12-4
clone_size: many

cdr3_nt: TGTGCCAGCTCACCGGGACTAGCCCATTCAGATACGCAGTATTTT
cdr3_aa: CASSPGLAHSDTQYF
d_call: TRBD2
j_call: TRBJ2-3
v_call: TRBV18
clone_size: few

cdr3_nt: TGTGCCAGCATCGGAGGTTTCAGCAATGAGCAGTTCTTC
cdr3_aa: CASIGGFSNEQFF
d_call: NA
j_call: TRBJ2-1
v_call: TRBV11-2
clone_size: NA

cdr3_nt: TGTGCCAGCAGTTTGCAGGGAAGTAATCACAATGAGCAGTTCTTC
cdr3_aa: CASSLQGSNHNEQFF
d_call: NA
j_call: TRBJ2-1
v_call: TRBV28
clone_size: many

cdr3_nt: TGTGCCAGCAGCTTAGGTGTCGGGACCAGGGGCGAGCAGTACTTC
cdr3_aa: CASSLGVGTRGEQYF
d_call: NA
j_call: TRBJ2-7
v_call: TRBV7-2
clone_size: NA

cdr3_nt: TGTGCCAGCAGTGAAGCCCGAGCGACTGAAGCTTTCTTT
cdr3_aa: CASSEARATEAFF
d_call: NA
j_call: TRBJ1-1
v_call: TRBV6-1
clone_size: NA

cdr3_nt: TGTGCCTGGAGTGTAATGGCGGGAATATACAATGAGCAGTTCTTC
cdr3_aa: CAWSVMAGIYNEQFF
d_call: NA
j_call: TRBJ2-1
v_call: TRBV30
clone_size: NA

cdr3_nt: TGTGCCAGCGCCGGACTAGCGGGAGACTACGAGCAGTACTTC
cdr3_aa: CASAGLAGDYEQYF
d_call: TRBD2
j_call: TRBJ2-7
v_call: TRBV5-5
clone_size: NA

cdr3_nt: TGTGCCAGCAGTGAAGCGGGACCCGGGACAGGGGGCACGGCCCAGCATTTT
cdr3_aa: CASSEAGPGTGGTAQHF
d_call: TRBD1
j_call: TRBJ1-5
v_call: TRBV2
clone_size: NA

cdr3_nt: TGTGCCAGCTGGGGTAAACAAAGTGGCGATGAGCAGTTCTTC
cdr3_aa: CASWGKQSGDEQFF
d_call: NA
j_call: TRBJ2-1
v_call: TRBV7-6
clone_size: NA

cdr3_nt: TGTGCCAGCTCACCGGGACGGACACTATGGGGTGAAAAACTGTTTTTT
cdr3_aa: CASSPGRTLWGEKLFF
d_call: NA
j_call: TRBJ1-4
v_call: TRBV18
clone_size: NA

cdr3_nt: TGTGCCAGCAGCTTAGCATGGGACACCGGGGAGCTGTTTTTT
cdr3_aa: CASSLAWDTGELFF
d_call: NA
j_call: TRBJ2-2
v_call: TRBV11-2
clone_size: few

cdr3_nt: TGTGCCAGCAGCCAAGAGGGGCAAGGAGGGAGAGATACGCAGTATTTT
cdr3_aa: CASSQEGQGGRDTQYF
d_call: NA
j_call: TRBJ2-3
v_call: TRBV3-1
clone_size: few

cdr3_nt: TGTGCCAGCAGGATCTCCGGGGAGACCAAAAACATTCAGTACTTC
cdr3_aa: CASRISGETKNIQYF
d_call: NA
j_call: TRBJ2-4
v_call: TRBV12-3/TRBV12-4
clone_size: many

cdr3_nt: TGCAGTGCGGCTGACACCGGGGAGCTGTTTTTT
cdr3_aa: CSAADTGELFF
d_call: NA
j_call: TRBJ2-2
v_call: TRBV20-1
clone_size: many

cdr3_nt: TGCGCCAGCAGCTTGGCAGGGTCAGACCAAGAGACCCAGTACTTC
cdr3_aa: CASSLAGSDQETQYF
d_call: NA
j_call: TRBJ2-5
v_call: TRBV5-1
clone_size: many

cdr3_nt: TGCAGCGTGGGTGGGGTCGGGGAGCTGTTTTTT
cdr3_aa: CSVGGVGELFF
d_call: NA
j_call: TRBJ2-2
v_call: TRBV29-1
clone_size: few

cdr3_nt: TGCGCCAGCAGCATCTGGACAGAGTTCATGAACACTGAAGCTTTCTTT
cdr3_aa: CASSIWTEFMNTEAFF
d_call: NA
j_call: TRBJ1-1
v_call: TRBV5-1
clone_size: many

cdr3_nt: TGCAGTGCTAGTCCCCAAACCTACGAGCAGTACTTC
cdr3_aa: CSASPQTYEQYF
d_call: NA
j_call: TRBJ2-7
v_call: TRBV20-1
clone_size: many

cdr3_nt: TGTGCCGCAAGCGGGACTGAGTACTTC
cdr3_aa: CAASGTEYF
d_call: TRBD2
j_call: TRBJ2-4
v_call: TRBV15
clone_size: NA

cdr3_nt: TGTGCCAGCAGTCAAAGACAGGGACCCTATAATTCACCCCTCCACTTT
cdr3_aa: CASSQRQGPYNSPLHF
d_call: TRBD1
j_call: TRBJ1-6
v_call: TRBV6-1
clone_size: many

cdr3_nt: TGTGCCAGCAGTTTAGGAATAAGTTGGGAGACCCAGTACTTC
cdr3_aa: CASSLGISWETQYF
d_call: NA
j_call: TRBJ2-5
v_call: TRBV12-3/TRBV12-4
clone_size: many

cdr3_nt: TGTGCCACCAGTGACCCGGGACTCATTGTAAATGAGCAGTTCTTC
cdr3_aa: CATSDPGLIVNEQFF
d_call: NA
j_call: TRBJ2-1
v_call: TRBV24-1
clone_size: NA

cdr3_nt: TGTGCCAGCAGTTCATGGGGGGGACGAGAGACCCAGTACTTC
cdr3_aa: CASSSWGGRETQYF
d_call: TRBD2
j_call: TRBJ2-5
v_call: TRBV27
clone_size: few

cdr3_nt: TGTGCCAGCAGTGAAGCGCTAGCGGGAACTAGCACAGATACGCAGTATTTT
cdr3_aa: CASSEALAGTSTDTQYF
d_call: TRBD2
j_call: TRBJ2-3
v_call: TRBV2
clone_size: many

cdr3_nt: TGTGCCAGCAGCTCTCGGACTAGCGGGAGCTCTGAGACCCAGTACTTC
cdr3_aa: CASSSRTSGSSETQYF
d_call: TRBD2
j_call: TRBJ2-5
v_call: TRBV5-5
clone_size: few

cdr3_nt: TGCAGTGCTACGACTCCTAGGGGTGAAGCTTTCTTT
cdr3_aa: CSATTPRGEAFF
d_call: NA
j_call: TRBJ1-1
v_call: TRBV20-1
clone_size: many

cdr3_nt: TGTGCCAGCAGCTTGACTGCGCAAAAGACCCAGTACTTC
cdr3_aa: CASSLTAQKTQYF
d_call: NA
j_call: TRBJ2-5
v_call: TRBV5-8
clone_size: few

cdr3_nt: TGTGCCAGCAGACTAGCGGGAGAGCACGAGCAGTTCTTC
cdr3_aa: CASRLAGEHEQFF
d_call: TRBD2
j_call: TRBJ2-1
v_call: TRBV12-3/TRBV12-4
clone_size: NA

cdr3_nt: TGTGCCAGCAGCTTAGTTAGCGCCGGGACAGGGGGCCCGGATACGCAGTATTTT
cdr3_aa: CASSLVSAGTGGPDTQYF
d_call: TRBD1
j_call: TRBJ2-3
v_call: TRBV11-2
clone_size: few

cdr3_nt: TGCGCCAGCAGCCCCTCCTGGGGCACCCTATATCCTTTTGGCTACACCTTC
cdr3_aa: CASSPSWGTLYPFGYTF
d_call: NA
j_call: TRBJ1-2
v_call: TRBV4-1
clone_size: few

cdr3_nt: TGCGCCAGCAGCTTCCTAGGACGGGACCAAGAGACCCAGTACTTC
cdr3_aa: CASSFLGRDQETQYF
d_call: NA
j_call: TRBJ2-5
v_call: TRBV5-1
clone_size: few

cdr3_nt: TGCGCCAGCAGCCAAGGACTCGCGTGGGGGGGGACCTCCTACGAGCAGTACTTC
cdr3_aa: CASSQGLAWGGTSYEQYF
d_call: TRBD2
j_call: TRBJ2-7
v_call: TRBV4-3
clone_size: many

cdr3_nt: TGCGCCAGCAGCCCAGACGGATCCGCTTCAGATACGCAGTATTTT
cdr3_aa: CASSPDGSASDTQYF
d_call: NA
j_call: TRBJ2-3
v_call: TRBV5-1
clone_size: NA

cdr3_nt: TGCGCCAGCAGCCAAGAAACAGGATCTGGGGCCAACGTCCTGACTTTC
cdr3_aa: CASSQETGSGANVLTF
d_call: NA
j_call: TRBJ2-6
v_call: TRBV4-3
clone_size: NA

cdr3_nt: TGTGCCAGCAGTTCAACAAATCGACAGGGGTCGGTGAACACTGAAGCTTTCTTT
cdr3_aa: CASSSTNRQGSVNTEAFF
d_call: TRBD1
j_call: TRBJ1-1
v_call: TRBV12-3/TRBV12-4
clone_size: many